Following are 27 T cell receptor beta chains from one sample sequenced in a study of T cell changes during pregnancy in multiple sclerosis. Measured with immunoSEQ multiplex PCR; TCRdb has only the in-frame clones, and not every one. The sample holds more than 55,000 clones, approximately 90% seen once. This specimen consisted of peripheral blood, obtained after pregnancy. All receptors derive from a female donor with multiple sclerosis, enrolled in a pregnancy study.

The rearrangement links TRBV13 to TRBJ1-1; unclear D gene. CDR1 and CDR2 (germline): PRHDT, FYEKMQ (reference sequence). The CDR3 is 13 residues long. Deletions cut 5 bases from V and 9 bases from J, with 16 bases between. The CDR3 bases are TGTGCCAGCAGCCGGAATGGGCTGCCTCAAGCTTTCTTT. Translating it yields CASSRNGLPQAFF.

The rearrangement joins TRBV2 to TRBJ2-6; tentative D call: TRBD1 (5 bases). The CDR3 is 15 residues long. Per germline, CDR1 SNHLY and CDR2 FYNNEI. Between the trimmed V and J ends, which lost 4 bases and 2 bases, there was a span of 9 bases. The CDR3 protein is CASSGRVPGANVLTF. The CDR3 bases are TGTGCCAGCAGTGGCAGGGTTCCTGGGGCCAACGTCCTGACTTTC.

The rearrangement uses TRBV7-9 and TRBJ2-3; 13 positions agree with TRBD2. There are 17 residues in the CDR3. The germline V gene encodes CDR1 SEHNR and CDR2 FQNEAQ (reference sequence). Unmatched junction bases numbered 9, after V lost 4 bases and J lost 5 bases. The CDR3 DNA sequence: TGTGCCAGCAGCTACTTTCGACTAGCGGGGGGTGGAGATACGCAGTATTTT. Translating it yields CASSYFRLAGGGDTQYF.

The V and J genes are TRBV6-5 and TRBJ1-6; 8 bases match TRBD1. V trimming: 6 bases; J trimming: 7 bases; junction bases outside the gene matches: 5. The CDR3 length is 14 residues. Germline-derived CDR1 and CDR2 are MNHEY and SVGAGI. In DNA, the CDR3 is TGTGCCAGCAGGTCAGGGGGCCAAAATTCACCCCTCCACTTT. Its protein is CASRSGGQNSPLHF.

J is TRBJ2-7 and V is TRBV5-1, with D perhaps matching TRBD1 (6 bases). The CDR3 length is 14 residues. Germline-derived CDR1 and CDR2 are SGHRS and YFSETQ. V was cut by 4 bases and J by 3 bases, with 14 bases left in between. CDR3 nucleotide sequence: TGCGCCAGCAGCCGAAGGACAGCCAACTACGAGCAGTACTTC. Its translation is CASSRRTANYEQYF.

The gene calls are TRBV30 and TRBJ2-2; a possible D gene is TRBD1 (6 bases). V lost 4 bases and J lost 3, with 12 bases in between. CDR1 and CDR2 from the germline V gene are GTSNPN and SVGIG (reference sequence). The CDR3 covers 14 residues. The CDR3 here is CAWTDRWDTGELFF. The CDR3 nucleotides are TGTGCCTGGACCGACAGGTGGGACACCGGGGAGCTGTTTTTT.

The rearrangement links TRBV12-1 to TRBJ2-3; the table's D call, TRBD2, was not checked against the DNA. TRBV12-1 is described as a pseudogene. There are 16 residues in the CDR3. CDR3 residues: CASRTSGGAGTDTQYF. DNA of the CDR3: TGTGCCAGCAGGACTAGCGGGGGGGCCGGCACAGATACGCAGTATTTT.

Notes on this clone: Germline and junction disagree at one end, which may indicate a read error. Distinct nucleotide sequences in the sample also encode this CDR3. The chain uses TRBV4-3 and TRBJ2-2, with D tentatively TRBD1 (6 bases). The CDR3 sequence is 14 residues long. Germline lookup yields CDR1 LGHNA and CDR2 YSLEER. CDR3 protein: CASSHLQGPGELFF. CDR3 DNA: TGCGCCAGCAGCCATCTCCAGGGGCCCGGGGAGCTGTTCTTT.

The rearrangement uses TRBV27 and TRBJ2-2; 10 positions agree with TRBD2. There are 16 residues in the CDR3. Germline lookup yields CDR1 MNHEY and CDR2 SMNVEV (reference sequence). The V segment lost 4 bases and the J segment 1 base; nucleotides outside the gene matches: 3. CDR3: CASSWASGGNTGELFF. CDR3 in DNA: TGTGCCAGCAGTTGGGCTAGCGGGGGGAACACCGGGGAGCTGTTTTTT.

V and J are TRBV2 and TRBJ1-1; D is undetermined. Per germline, CDR1 SNHLY and CDR2 FYNNEI. This CDR3 contains 14 residues. V lost 6 bases and J 4 bases, leaving 15 bases between the germline ends. In DNA, the CDR3 is TGTGCCAGCAGAGAATCGGGGTATGGCACTGAAGCTTTCTTT. This codes for CASRESGYGTEAFF.

The chain combines TRBV4-3 with TRBJ1-3; D ambiguous. The CDR3 consists of 20 residues. Trimming pared 1 base from V and 0 bases from J, leaving 22 bases between. Germline V gene data show CDR1 as LGHNA and CDR2 as YSLEER. The DNA of the CDR3 is TGCGCCAGCAGCCAAGCTGTTGAACTGAACCCCGCTCCCTCTGGAAACACCATATATTTT. Its translation is CASSQAVELNPAPSGNTIYF.

The chain is built from TRBV6-1 and TRBJ1-5, with 8 positions matching TRBD1. Per germline, CDR1 MNHNS and CDR2 SASEGT. V was pared by 4 bases and J by 5 bases, with 4 bases of the junction left unmatched. This CDR3 has 14 amino acids. The CDR3 region has the DNA TGTGCCAGCAGTGGGACAGGGATGGATCAGCCCCAGCATTTT. It yields the protein CASSGTGMDQPQHF.

This rearrangement joins TRBV6-6 to TRBJ2-1; D may be TRBD2 (5 bases). CDR1 and CDR2 (germline): MNHNY, SVGAGI (reference sequence). The V gene lost 0 bases and the J gene lost 4 bases, with 7 bases spanning the gap. The CDR3 has 14 residues. CDR3 sequence (DNA): TGTGCCAGCAGTTACTCGAGGGTATACAATGAGCAGTTCTTC. Amino acid sequence: CASSYSRVYNEQFF.

V is TRBV5-1 and J is TRBJ2-6; D remains unclear. The germline CDR1 and CDR2 sequences are SGHRS and YFSETQ. The CDR3 runs to 15 residues. V was shortened by 4 bases and J by 1 base, with 9 bases between the two germline ends. The DNA of the CDR3 is TGCGCCAGCAGCCCACCGGTTTCTGGGGCCAACGTCCTGACTTTC. Translation gives CASSPPVSGANVLTF.

The V and J genes are TRBV30 and TRBJ2-5; 10 bases map to TRBD2. The length of the CDR3 is 14 residues. V was pared by 8 bases and J by 2 bases, with 8 bases of the junction left unmatched. Germline V CDR1 and CDR2: GTSNPN, SVGIG (reference sequence). The CDR3 spells CARGGAGGQETQYF. The CDR3 nucleotides read TGTGCCCGAGGGGGAGCGGGGGGGCAAGAGACCCAGTACTTC.

The DNA of the CDR3 is TGTGCCTCAACCCACCCAGGGCTCGGTGAAAAACTGTTTTTT. This sequence encodes CASTHPGLGEKLFF. The chain links TRBV30 to TRBJ1-4; possible D gene TRBD1, 5 bases. Trimming removed 7 bases at V and 7 bases at J, with 19 bases between. Germline-derived CDR1 and CDR2 are GTSNPN and SVGIG (reference sequence). The CDR3 runs to 14 residues.

The gene calls are TRBV6-6 and TRBJ2-2; 7 nucleotides line up with TRBD2. V shed 3 bases, J shed 5 bases, and the junction held 6 bases outside the gene matches. Germline assignment: CDR1 MNHNY and CDR2 SVGAGI (reference sequence). This CDR3 contains 15 residues. CDR3 protein: CASSYKRGSTGELFF. The CDR3 DNA reads TGTGCCAGCAGTTATAAGCGGGGAAGTACCGGGGAGCTGTTTTTT.

This sequence joins TRBV7-3 and TRBJ2-3; D might be TRBD2 (7 bases). The V and J ends lost 2 bases and 2 bases respectively, with 26 bases between them. Germline values: CDR1 SGHTA, CDR2 FQGTGA. CDR3 length equals 20 residues. The CDR3 here is CASSLLPSRGGGRNTDTQYF. CDR3 DNA: TGTGCCAGCAGCTTACTCCCCTCTCGAGGGGGGGGGCGCAACACAGATACGCAGTATTTT.

This clone was seen only a few times. The chain is built from TRBV10-3 and TRBJ2-5; D is uncertain. Germline V gene lookup returns CDR1 ENHRY and CDR2 SYGVKD. CDR3 length: 12 amino acids. V lost 3 bases and J lost 5, with 7 bases in between. CDR3 residues: CAISELGETQYF. The CDR3 DNA sequence: TGTGCCATCAGTGAACTGGGCGAGACCCAGTACTTC.

The rearrangement links TRBV6-4 to TRBJ1-4; D unresolved. The V gene's germline CDR1 is MRHNA and CDR2 SNTAGT. Trimming removed 10 bases from V and 7 bases from J, with 19 bases in between. This CDR3 region has 14 residues. The CDR3 DNA is TGTGCCAACTCGTACGAGCGCTTGGGTGAAAAACTGTTTTTT. Protein product: CANSYERLGEKLFF.

The chain carries TRBV27 and TRBJ2-3; 10 positions agree with TRBD2. The CDR3 length is 18 residues. Trimming cost V 1 base and J 8 bases; bases outside gene matches: 15. Per germline, CDR1 MNHEY and CDR2 SMNVEV (reference sequence). The CDR3 reads CASSLLLAGAEGVSTQYF. The CDR3 DNA is TGTGCCAGCAGTTTATTGCTAGCGGGGGCCGAGGGAGTTAGTACGCAGTATTTT.

The genes are TRBV4-3 and TRBJ2-3; 9 positions agree with TRBD2. Losses at the gene ends were 0 bases for V and 4 bases for J; bases not matched to a gene: 8. The CDR3 extends over 17 amino acids. Germline V lookup: CDR1 LGHNA, CDR2 YSLEER. This chain's CDR3 is CASSQDGRGGSSDTQYF. In DNA, the CDR3 is TGCGCCAGCAGCCAAGATGGGCGGGGGGGGAGCTCAGATACGCAGTATTTT.

This chain uses TRBV4-3 with TRBJ2-3, with 7 bases fitting TRBD2. Trimming removed 1 base from V and 0 bases from J; junction bases left unmatched: 10. The CDR3 length is 18 residues. The germline CDR1 and CDR2 sequences are LGHNA and YSLEER. The CDR3 sequence is CASSQVWGGSRSTDTQYF. CDR3 coding DNA: TGCGCCAGCAGCCAAGTCTGGGGGGGGTCGAGGAGCACAGATACGCAGTATTTT.

The chain carries TRBV4-1 and TRBJ1-5; D gene unclear. The V end was cut by 0 bases, the J end by 4 bases, with 7 bases between. The germline V gene encodes CDR1 MGHRA and CDR2 YSYEKL. CDR3 length: 14 amino acids. The CDR3 protein is CASSQDRPNQPQHF. CDR3 nucleotide sequence: TGCGCCAGCAGCCAAGACAGGCCTAATCAGCCCCAGCATTTT.

The chain couples TRBV30 to TRBJ1-3; the D is unclear. The germline V and J ends were trimmed by 4 bases and 7 bases, with 11 bases remaining between them. The CDR3 has 12 residues. Per the germline V gene, CDR1 is GTSNPN and CDR2 is SVGIG (reference sequence). The CDR3 nucleotides read TGTGCCTGGAAACTTAACGGGAACACCATATATTTT. It translates to CAWKLNGNTIYF.

The chain employs TRBV19 and TRBJ1-2; TRBD1 might be the D (5 bases). CDR1 LNHDA and CDR2 SQIVND come from the germline V gene (reference sequence). The CDR3 is 15 amino acids. V was shortened by 3 bases and J by 2 bases, with 13 bases between the two germline ends. The CDR3 sequence: CASSIWGTPNYGYTF. The CDR3 bases are TGTGCCAGTAGTATTTGGGGCACCCCAAACTATGGCTACACCTTC.

The gene calls are TRBV6-6 and TRBJ1-1; D ambiguous. This CDR3 comprises 12 residues. Per germline, CDR1 MNHNY and CDR2 SVGAGI (reference sequence). V was shortened by 10 bases and J by 3 bases, with 12 bases between the two germline ends. CDR3 in DNA: TGTGCCACACGGGCGGAGGACACTGAAGCTTTCTTT. This codes for CATRAEDTEAFF.